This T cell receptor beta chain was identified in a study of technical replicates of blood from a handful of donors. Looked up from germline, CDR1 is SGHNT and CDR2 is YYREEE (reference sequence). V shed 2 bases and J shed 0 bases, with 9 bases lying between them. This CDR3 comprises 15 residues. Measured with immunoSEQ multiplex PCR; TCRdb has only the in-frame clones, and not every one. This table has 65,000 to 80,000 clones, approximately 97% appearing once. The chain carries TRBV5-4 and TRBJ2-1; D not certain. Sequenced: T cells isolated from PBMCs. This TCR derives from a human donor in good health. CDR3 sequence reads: CASSFPPSSYNEQFF. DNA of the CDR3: TGTGCCAGCAGCTTTCCACCCAGCTCCTACAATGAGCAGTTCTTC.